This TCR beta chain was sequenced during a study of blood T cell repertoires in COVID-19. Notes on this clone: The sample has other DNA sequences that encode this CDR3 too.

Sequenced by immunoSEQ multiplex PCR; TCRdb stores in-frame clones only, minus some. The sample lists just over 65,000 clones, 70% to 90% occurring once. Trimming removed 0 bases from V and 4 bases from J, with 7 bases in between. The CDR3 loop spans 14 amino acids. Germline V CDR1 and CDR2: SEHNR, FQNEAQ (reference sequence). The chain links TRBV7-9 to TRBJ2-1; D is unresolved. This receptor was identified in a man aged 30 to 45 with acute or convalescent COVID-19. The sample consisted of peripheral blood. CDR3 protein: CASSLANSYNEQFF. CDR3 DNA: TGTGCCAGCAGCTTAGCCAATAGTTACAATGAGCAGTTCTTC.